This T cell receptor beta chain stems from a study of CXCR3-negative and CXCR3-positive naive CD8 T cells. Naive CD8+ T cells had a CD45RO-CCR7+CD27+CD95- phenotype. cDNA libraries for TRB were generated by 5' RACE incorporating UMI labels. Each CDR3 protein gets one entry in TCRdb, which reprocessed the 5' RACE reads and gives no DNA. The table counts 50,000 to 65,000 distinct CDR3 sequences; less than 1.6% lies in the top ten. The clonotype was recovered from a human donor in good health. Some clones in this sample may be carry-over from other donors' samples. The sequencing sample was made of naive CXCR3- CD8+ T cells from blood. The subset here: CD45RO-CCR7+CD27+CD95- naive CD8+ T cells lacking CXCR3 (TNR3-).

The CDR3 spells CAISEFGQIGVVDTEAFF. The V gene is TRBV10-3, the J gene TRBJ1-1; the TCRdb D gene call, TRBD1, has no DNA to confirm it. CDR1 is ENHRY and CDR2 is SYGVKD in the germline V gene. This CDR3 has 18 amino acids.